The 16 T cell receptor beta chains below come from one sample, sequenced in a study of cytomegalovirus exposure and HLA in healthy donors. TCRdb keeps only in-frame clones here, not all; method: immunoSEQ multiplex PCR. The sample yields over 250,000 clones, 80% to 90% seen once. The sequenced sample was PBMCs. The source of these receptors is a woman between 18 and 30 years old in good health and CMV-seronegative.

The chain carries TRBV14 and TRBJ2-5; D is possibly TRBD2 (5 bases). The length of the CDR3 is 13 residues. Looked up from germline, CDR1 is SGHDN and CDR2 is FVKESK. The germline V and J ends were trimmed by 1 base and 2 bases, with 5 bases remaining between them. The CDR3 protein is CASSQGGQETQYF. The CDR3 nucleotides are TGTGCCAGCAGCCAAGGAGGGCAAGAGACCCAGTACTTC.

This clone has a single count. The chain couples TRBV4-3 to TRBJ1-1; 7 bases are shared with TRBD1. Germline loops: CDR1 LGHNA, CDR2 YSLEER. CDR3 length equals 14 residues. The ends lost 4 bases at V and 1 base at J; junction bases unmatched: 3. CDR3 DNA: TGCGCCAGCAGCCTGGGACAGCCGAACACTGAAGCTTTCTTT. Protein product: CASSLGQPNTEAFF.

This chain connects TRBV29-1 to TRBJ1-4; D is unclear. Trimming shortened V by 4 bases and J by 8 bases, and 20 bases separated the two germline ends. CDR1 and CDR2 from the germline V gene are SQVTM and ANQGSEA. The CDR3 extends over 15 amino acids. The CDR3 loop is CSVGLGLSVGEKLFF. CDR3 DNA sequence: TGCAGCGTTGGGTTGGGCCTGAGTGTGGGCGAAAAACTGTTTTTT.

The chain uses TRBV27 and TRBJ2-1; the match to TRBD2 covers 12 bases. CDR1 and CDR2 (germline): MNHEY, SMNVEV (reference sequence). V was clipped by 1 base and J by 8 bases; unmatched bases: 18. This CDR3 has 20 amino acids. The CDR3 nucleotides are TGTGCCAGCAGTTTATTCCAGAGGGGGGGACTAGCGGGTGTCTTAGATGAGCAGTTCTTC. Protein product: CASSLFQRGGLAGVLDEQFF.

The V call is TRBV25-1, the J call TRBJ2-7, with D hard to call. The CDR3 loop spans 16 amino acids. The V gene's germline CDR1 is MGHDK and CDR2 SYGVNS. Trimming stripped 4 bases from V and 5 bases from J, with 21 bases between. CDR3 protein: CASSVPLAVPPHEQYF. In DNA, the CDR3 is TGTGCCAGCAGTGTCCCGCTCGCGGTCCCCCCCCACGAGCAGTACTTC.

As to this clone: A much larger clone differs from this one at a single base, so this may be a read error. The CDR3 loop reads CASSLGQGYGYTF. The CDR3, as DNA: TGTGCCAGCAGCTTGGGACAGGGCTATGGCTACACCTTC. This chain joins TRBV7-3 and TRBJ1-2; 9 bases align to TRBD1. V shed 3 bases, J shed 4 bases, and the junction held 0 bases outside the gene matches. The CDR3 sequence is 13 residues long. The germline CDR1 and CDR2 sequences are SGHTA and FQGTGA.

This chain links TRBV7-3 with TRBJ2-2; tentative D call: TRBD1 (6 bases). CDR3 length equals 13 residues. The V gene's germline CDR1 is SGHTA and CDR2 FQGTGA. The CDR3 region has the DNA TGTCCGCACAGAGGGGGAAGGACCGGGGAGCTGTTTTTT. It codes for CPHRGGRTGELFF.

J is TRBJ2-3 and V is TRBV7-9; the D gene is possibly TRBD1 (5 bases). CDR1 and CDR2 from the germline V gene are SEHNR and FQNEAQ (reference sequence). This CDR3 has 15 residues. Trimming removed 2 bases from V and 0 bases from J, with 9 bases in between. In nucleotides, the CDR3 is TGTGCCAGCAGCTTAAATCCAGGGAGCACAGATACGCAGTATTTT. Encoded protein: CASSLNPGSTDTQYF.

The V gene is TRBV29-1, the J gene TRBJ1-2, with 7 bases matching TRBD1. Germline V lookup: CDR1 SQVTM, CDR2 ANQGSEA. V trimming: 1 base; J trimming: 4 bases; junction bases outside the gene matches: 9. The CDR3 is 15 residues long. Here the CDR3 DNA reads TGCAGCGTTGAAGTAGCGGGACAGAGGCTCTATGGCTACACCTTC. As protein: CSVEVAGQRLYGYTF.

Only a few counts were recorded for this clone. The J gene is TRBJ1-1, the V gene TRBV30, with no clear D. The CDR3 has 11 amino acids. Per the germline V gene, CDR1 is GTSNPN and CDR2 is SVGIG (reference sequence). Trimming shortened V by 4 bases and J by 5 bases, and 8 bases separated the two germline ends. The CDR3 protein is CAWTSRTEAFF. CDR3 sequence (DNA): TGTGCCTGGACGAGCCGGACTGAAGCTTTCTTT.

The J gene is TRBJ2-1, the V gene TRBV19; TRBD2 is a possible D gene (5 bases). CDR1 is LNHDA, CDR2 SQIVND, per germline (reference sequence). This CDR3 contains 17 residues. The V and J ends lost 5 bases and 5 bases respectively, with 22 bases between them. The CDR3 DNA sequence: TGTGCCAGTAGTGCCGGACGGAGAGCGGTTGGTGACAATGAGCAGTTCTTC. Translating gives CASSAGRRAVGDNEQFF.

The V call is TRBV30, the J call TRBJ2-4; TRBD2 might be the D (5 bases). This CDR3 is built from 14 residues. Trimming pared 1 base from V and 0 bases from J, leaving 7 bases between. The germline CDR1 and CDR2 sequences are GTSNPN and SVGIG (reference sequence). The CDR3 sequence: CAWSGGLAKNIQYF. In DNA, the CDR3 is TGTGCCTGGAGTGGCGGACTAGCCAAAAACATTCAGTACTTC.

The rearrangement uses TRBV27 and TRBJ1-4, with D possibly TRBD1 on 6 matching bases. The V end lost 4 bases, the J end lost 1 base, and 13 bases lay between the germline ends. This CDR3 has 16 amino acids. Germline-derived CDR1 and CDR2 are MNHEY and SMNVEV (reference sequence). The CDR3 region has the DNA TGTGCCAGCAGTTCCCGGACAGCCGGAACTAATGAAAAACTGTTTTTT. It codes for CASSSRTAGTNEKLFF. The full variable domain, rest sourced from reference TRBV27 and TRBJ1-4, is EAQVTQNPRYLITVTGKKLTVTCSQNMNHEYMSWYRQDPGLGLRQIYYSMNVEVTDKGDVPEGYKVSRKEKRNFPLILESPSPNQTSLYFCASSSRTAGTNEKLFFGSGTQLSVL.

The rearrangement uses TRBV6-5 and TRBJ2-7; 7 bases fit TRBD1. Per germline, CDR1 MNHEY and CDR2 SVGAGI. This CDR3 is built from 13 residues. V shed 5 bases, J shed 0 bases, and the junction held 1 base outside the gene matches. CDR3: CASSGTASYEQYF. The CDR3 DNA reads as TGTGCCAGCAGTGGGACAGCCTCCTACGAGCAGTACTTC.

The chain carries TRBV29-1 and TRBJ1-1; TRBD1 is a possible D gene (5 bases). Germline CDR1 is SQVTM and CDR2 is ANQGSEA. The CDR3 covers 13 residues. V lost 3 bases and J 0 bases, leaving 8 bases between the germline ends. The CDR3 is CSVEEGMNTEAFF. In DNA form, the CDR3 reads TGCAGCGTTGAGGAGGGGATGAACACTGAAGCTTTCTTT. Variable domain in full (rest from reference TRBV29-1 and TRBJ1-1): SAVISQKPSRDICQRGTSLTIQCQVDSQVTMMFWYRQQPGQSLTLIATANQGSEATYESGFVIDKFPISRPNLTFSTLTVSNMSPEDSSIYLCSVEEGMNTEAFFGQGTRLTVV.

The chain carries TRBV6-5 and TRBJ2-1; D unclear. Germline loops: CDR1 MNHEY, CDR2 SVGAGI. V was trimmed by 2 bases and J by 5 bases, leaving 7 bases between them. The CDR3 is 13 residues long. The DNA of the CDR3 is TGTGCCAGCAGTTACACAGAACACAATGAGCAGTTCTTC. As protein: CASSYTEHNEQFF.